This paragraph covers one T cell receptor beta chain sequence. Germline lookup yields CDR1 DFQATT and CDR2 SNEGSKA (reference sequence). Unmatched junction bases numbered 8, after V lost 5 bases and J lost 5 bases. The CDR3 length is 14 residues. TCRdb re-derived calls from the 5' RACE reads in MiXCR, one entry per CDR3 protein. The sample records 300,000 to 400,000 distinct CDR3 sequences, 6% to 8% being singletons. The data belong to a study of T cells after yellow fever vaccination. This receptor was taken from a man aged 25-45 years who received the YFV17D yellow fever vaccine. This sequence joins TRBV20-1 and TRBJ1-2, with 10 positions matching TRBD1. The sample in question was PBMCs, obtained 5 days after the yellow fever booster vaccination. The CDR3 sequence is CSAAGTGEIYGYTF. The CDR3 coding sequence is TGCAGTGCTGCAGGGACAGGGGAGATTTATGGCTACACCTTC.